This T cell receptor (beta chain) was profiled in a study of T cell responses to AZD1222 COVID-19 vaccine. Study-wide results and caveats: Dominant at 160-218 and 743-854, vaccine-associated CD4 TCRs also spanned spike. Spike-specific TCR breadth and depth grew following two AZD1222 doses.

Trimming removed 2 bases from V and 7 bases from J; junction bases left unmatched: 5. The CDR3 runs to 15 residues. Germline CDR1 MNHEY, CDR2 SVGAGI. Assay used: immunoSEQ multiplex PCR; TCRdb lists only in-frame clones, some missing. The table shows about 84,000 clones, with 70% to 90% occurring only once. Details on this clone: Its cognate antigen is unknown.

The sequences come from peripheral blood, collected 28 days after the second AZD1222 dose. The sequence came from an adult who received the AZD1222 COVID-19 vaccine. The chain recombines TRBV6-5 with TRBJ2-1; 10 nucleotides align to TRBD2. CDR3 residues: CASSYELAGRNEQFF. The CDR3, as DNA: TGTGCCAGCAGTTACGAACTAGCGGGGAGGAATGAGCAGTTCTTC.